The text below deals with one T cell receptor (beta chain). What this receptor recognizes is not known. No clone much larger than this one lies a single base away; base qualities are absent. The immunoSEQ Assay, a bias-controlled multiplex PCR, was used to amplify TCRbeta CDR3 regions from genomic DNA. Turning to the authors' computational methods: Within the assay, amplification of reference gene primers was used to estimate how many nucleated cells each sample contained. To quantify the absolute abundance of each unique TCRbeta CDR3 rearrangement, sequence reads were collapsed and filtered. Productive Simpson clonality was computed per sample as the square root of Simpson's diversity index over productive rearrangements. Drawn from immuneACCESS, this table holds only the in-frame rearrangements with V and J called that TCRdb kept. Clones are partly lost; checked studies trace under half to an unresolved V gene and leave the rest unexplained. The DNA gave D and trimming, while V, J and clone size come from that table. In this sample the table shows about 360,000 clones, roughly 90% of which occur a single time. The ten largest clonotypes hold roughly 7.1% of the sample.

At one collaborating source in Seattle, patients were enrolled during active infection and were followed longitudinally through the course of disease. Whole blood was collected in K2EDTA tubes by collaborating institutions according to the institutions' own protocols. For TCRbeta analysis, collaborator samples were shipped as frozen whole blood, as isolated PBMCs, or as DNA extracted from either sample type. The record originates from a study of blood T cell repertoires in COVID-19 (dated by TCRdb to 2018 to 2021). Study-level background: Collaborator samples came from the United States, Italy and Spain and covered acute and convalescent phases of COVID-19. The samples were drawn from two sources: the first 160 participants of the ongoing ImmuneRACE study, and 1,254 subjects contributed by 6 global collaborators. The prospective study material was composed of cDNA or gDNA derived from T cells, B-cell-depleted T cells, or PBMCs. A freely available public database, intended as a resource for researchers studying the immune response to SARS-CoV-2, is where the repertoires were released. Where available, HLA class I and class II types were taken from metadata supplied by the sample provider and were not determined by assay-based typing. Nearly every sample came with metadata listing a de-identified subject ID, COVID-19 status, age in years and sex. The dataset comprised deeply sampled blood TCRbeta repertoires from subjects exposed to, actively infected with, or recovered from COVID-19. Study-wide conclusions, independent of this receptor: The quantity of clinical and demographic metadata differed by source and by participant and was supplied without curation.

Per the germline V gene, MNHEY is the CDR1 and SVGAGI is the CDR2. Trimming removed 11 bases from V and 2 bases from J, leaving 19 bases between the germline ends. CDR3 length: 14 amino acids, cysteine to phenylalanine. Left in the record is the CDR3 DNA by itself, 42 bases read in frame from the first base. The clonotype originates from a woman aged 55-69 years with COVID-19, enrolled during active disease. The rearrangement combines TRBV6-5 with TRBJ2-7; the best D guess is TRBD1, with 5 bases matching. Sample: peripheral blood. The sequence in DNA is TGTGCCGTCACTCTTTGGACAAATGCCTACGAGCAGTACTTC. It is translated as CAVTLWTNAYEQYF.